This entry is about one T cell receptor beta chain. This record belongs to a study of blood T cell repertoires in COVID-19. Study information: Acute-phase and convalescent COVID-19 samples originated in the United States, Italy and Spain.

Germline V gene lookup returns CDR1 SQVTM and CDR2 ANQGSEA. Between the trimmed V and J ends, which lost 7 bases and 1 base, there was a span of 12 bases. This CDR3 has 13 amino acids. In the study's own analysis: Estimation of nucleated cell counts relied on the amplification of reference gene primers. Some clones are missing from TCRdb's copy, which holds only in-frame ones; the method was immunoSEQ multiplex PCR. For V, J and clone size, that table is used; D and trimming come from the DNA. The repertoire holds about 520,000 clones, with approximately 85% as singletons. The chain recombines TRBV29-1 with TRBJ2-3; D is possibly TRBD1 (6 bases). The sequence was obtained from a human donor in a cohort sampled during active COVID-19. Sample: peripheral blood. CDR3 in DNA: TGCAGCGGTAACAGGGATGGCACAGATACGCAGTATTTT. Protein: CSGNRDGTDTQYF.